Listed below are T cell receptor beta chains from one sample, sequenced in a study of PD-L1 blockade in urothelial cancer. TCRdb's table, derived via immunoSEQ multiplex PCR, lists solely in-frame clones and lacks some. Here the sample spans 90,000 to 120,000 clones, about 91% being singletons. The material sequenced was PBMCs, taken around atezolizumab (anti-PD-L1) treatment. These receptors originate from an elderly woman with urothelial cancer. Each CDR3 is given with its conserved first and last residue. The D gene is left open where the match is weak. Size tells how often a clone was seen (once, few, many) or the class of an expanded clone, and some rows leave it out.

v_gene: TRBV20-1
d_gene: NA
j_gene: TRBJ1-1
abundance: few
CDR3nt: TGCAGTGCTAGACTTATAACTGAAGCTTTCTTT
CDR3aa: CSARLITEAFF

v_gene: TRBV7-6
d_gene: NA
j_gene: TRBJ2-5
abundance: NA
CDR3nt: TGTGCCAGCAGCCGGGGGGCGACTAGGGTGGCCACAGAGACCCAGTACTTC
CDR3aa: CASSRGATRVATETQYF

v_gene: TRBV11-1
d_gene: NA
j_gene: TRBJ1-1
abundance: NA
CDR3nt: TGTGCCAGCAGCTTAGCGGGGCTTGAAGCTTTCTTT
CDR3aa: CASSLAGLEAFF

v_gene: TRBV10-2
d_gene: NA
j_gene: TRBJ2-1
abundance: NA
CDR3nt: TGCGCCAGCACTGGCAGGGACAATGAGCAGTTCTTC
CDR3aa: CASTGRDNEQFF

v_gene: TRBV30
d_gene: NA
j_gene: TRBJ2-5
abundance: NA
CDR3nt: TGTGCCTGGAGTCTTAAAGGCCTAGCGTTAGAGACCCAGTACTTC
CDR3aa: CAWSLKGLALETQYF

v_gene: TRBV5-4
d_gene: NA
j_gene: TRBJ1-1
abundance: few
CDR3nt: TGTGCCAGCAGCCCTGACGGGGGGGAGGGTACTGAAGCTTTCTTT
CDR3aa: CASSPDGGEGTEAFF

v_gene: TRBV19
d_gene: NA
j_gene: TRBJ1-2
abundance: NA
CDR3nt: TGTGCCAGTAGTATAAGGGGAGGTGTCTATGGCTACACCTTC
CDR3aa: CASSIRGGVYGYTF

v_gene: TRBV10-1
d_gene: NA
j_gene: TRBJ1-5
abundance: NA
CDR3nt: TGCGCCAGCTTGAGAGATGCAAGCAATCAGCCCCAGCATTTT
CDR3aa: CASLRDASNQPQHF

v_gene: TRBV5-1
d_gene: NA
j_gene: TRBJ2-7
abundance: NA
CDR3nt: TGCGCCAGCAGCTTTACTAGTGGCGGAACCTCCTACGAGCAGTACTTC
CDR3aa: CASSFTSGGTSYEQYF

v_gene: TRBV5-1
d_gene: TRBD1
j_gene: TRBJ1-1
abundance: once
CDR3nt: TGCGCCAGCGCCACCGACAGGGGGACGAACACTGAAGCTTTCTTT
CDR3aa: CASATDRGTNTEAFF